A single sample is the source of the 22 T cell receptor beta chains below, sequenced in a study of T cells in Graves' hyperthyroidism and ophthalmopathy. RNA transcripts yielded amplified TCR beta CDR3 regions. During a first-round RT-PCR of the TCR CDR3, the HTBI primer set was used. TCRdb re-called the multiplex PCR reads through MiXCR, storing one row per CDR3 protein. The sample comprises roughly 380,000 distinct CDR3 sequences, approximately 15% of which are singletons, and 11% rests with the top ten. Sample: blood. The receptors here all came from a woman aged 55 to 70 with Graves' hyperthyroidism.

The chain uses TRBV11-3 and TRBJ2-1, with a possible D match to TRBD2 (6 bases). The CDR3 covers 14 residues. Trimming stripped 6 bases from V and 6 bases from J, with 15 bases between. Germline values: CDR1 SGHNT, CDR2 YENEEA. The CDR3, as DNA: TGTGCCAGCAGTAGCCGGGACTCAAGCAATGAGCAGTTCTTC. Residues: CASSSRDSSNEQFF. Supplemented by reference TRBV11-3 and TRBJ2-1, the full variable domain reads EAGVVQSPRYKIIEKKQPVAFWCNPISGHNTLYWYLQNLGQGPELLIRYENEEAVDDSQLPKDRFSAERLKGVDSTLKIQPAELGDSAVYLCASSSRDSSNEQFFGPGTRLTVL.

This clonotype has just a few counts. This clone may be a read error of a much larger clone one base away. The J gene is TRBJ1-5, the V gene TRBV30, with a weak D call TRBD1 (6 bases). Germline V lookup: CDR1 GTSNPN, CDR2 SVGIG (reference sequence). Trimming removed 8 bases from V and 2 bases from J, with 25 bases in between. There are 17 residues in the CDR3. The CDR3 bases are TGTGCCAGTGGGGCCCTCCTTCAAGAGGGGGGCAATCAGCCCCAGCATTTT. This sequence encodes CASGALLQEGGNQPQHF. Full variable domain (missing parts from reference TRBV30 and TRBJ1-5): SQTIHQWPATLVQPVGSPLSLECTVEGTSNPNLYWYRQAAGRGLQLLFYSVGIGQISSEVPQNLSASRPQDRQFILSSKKLLLSDSGFYLCASGALLQEGGNQPQHFGDGTRLSIL.

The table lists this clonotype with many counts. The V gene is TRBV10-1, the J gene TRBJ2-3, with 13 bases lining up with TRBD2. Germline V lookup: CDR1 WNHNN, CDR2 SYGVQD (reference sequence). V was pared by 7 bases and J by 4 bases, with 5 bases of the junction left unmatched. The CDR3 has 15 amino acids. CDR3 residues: CASTPGLAGADTQYF. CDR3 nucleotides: TGCGCCAGCACTCCCGGACTAGCGGGAGCAGATACGCAGTATTTT.

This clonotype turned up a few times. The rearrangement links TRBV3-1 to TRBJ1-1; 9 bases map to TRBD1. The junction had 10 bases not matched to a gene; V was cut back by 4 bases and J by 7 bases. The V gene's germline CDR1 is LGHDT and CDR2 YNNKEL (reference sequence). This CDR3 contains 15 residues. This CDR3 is CASSRSGTGFDEAFF. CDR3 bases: TGTGCCAGCAGCCGCTCCGGGACAGGGTTCGATGAAGCTTTCTTT.

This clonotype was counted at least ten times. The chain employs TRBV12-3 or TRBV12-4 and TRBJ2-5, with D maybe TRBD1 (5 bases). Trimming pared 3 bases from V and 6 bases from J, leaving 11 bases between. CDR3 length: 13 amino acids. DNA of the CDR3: TGTGCCAGCAGTTTTGTCAGGGCGAAGACCCAGTACTTC. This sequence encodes CASSFVRAKTQYF.

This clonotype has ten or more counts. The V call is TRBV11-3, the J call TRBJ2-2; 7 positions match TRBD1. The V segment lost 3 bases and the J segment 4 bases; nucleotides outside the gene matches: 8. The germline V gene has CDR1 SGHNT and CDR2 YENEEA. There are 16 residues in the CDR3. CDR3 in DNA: TGTGCCAGCAGCTTGTTTACAGGGGCTGTCACCGGGGAGCTGTTTTTT. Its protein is CASSLFTGAVTGELFF.

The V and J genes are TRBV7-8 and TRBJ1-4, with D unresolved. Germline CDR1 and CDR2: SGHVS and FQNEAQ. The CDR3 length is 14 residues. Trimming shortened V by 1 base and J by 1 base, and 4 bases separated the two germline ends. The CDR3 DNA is TGTGCCAGCAGCTTAGTAGTAACTAATGAAAAACTGTTTTTT. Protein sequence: CASSLVVTNEKLFF.

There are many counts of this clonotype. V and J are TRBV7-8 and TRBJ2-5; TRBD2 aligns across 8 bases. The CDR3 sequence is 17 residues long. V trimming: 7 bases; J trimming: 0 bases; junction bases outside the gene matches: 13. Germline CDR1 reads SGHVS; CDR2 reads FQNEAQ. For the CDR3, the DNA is TGTGCCAGCATTCGCGGTCCGACTAGCGCATACCAAGAGACCCAGTACTTC. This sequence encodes CASIRGPTSAYQETQYF.

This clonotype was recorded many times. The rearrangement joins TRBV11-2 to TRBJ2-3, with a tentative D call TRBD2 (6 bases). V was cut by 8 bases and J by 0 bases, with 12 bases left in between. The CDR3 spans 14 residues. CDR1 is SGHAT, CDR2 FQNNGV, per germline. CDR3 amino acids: CASGGSPSTDTQYF. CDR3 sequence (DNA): TGTGCCAGCGGAGGGAGCCCTAGCACAGATACGCAGTATTTT.

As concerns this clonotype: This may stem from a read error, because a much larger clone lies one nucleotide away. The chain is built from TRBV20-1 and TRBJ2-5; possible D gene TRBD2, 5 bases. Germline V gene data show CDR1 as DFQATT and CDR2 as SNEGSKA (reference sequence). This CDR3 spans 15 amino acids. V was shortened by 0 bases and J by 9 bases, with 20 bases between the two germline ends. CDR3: CSARDRAMTDGAQYF. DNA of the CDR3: TGCAGTGCTAGAGATCGCGCTATGACCGACGGGGCCCAGTACTTC.

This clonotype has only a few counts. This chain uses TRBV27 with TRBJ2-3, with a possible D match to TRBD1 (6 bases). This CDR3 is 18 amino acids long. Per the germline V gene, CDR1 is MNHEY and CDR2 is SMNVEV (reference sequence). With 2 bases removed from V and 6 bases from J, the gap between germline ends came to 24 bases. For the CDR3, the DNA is TGTGCCAGCAGTTTACTACCTGGACAGATACTCGCAGGCGATACGCAGTATTTT. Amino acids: CASSLLPGQILAGDTQYF.

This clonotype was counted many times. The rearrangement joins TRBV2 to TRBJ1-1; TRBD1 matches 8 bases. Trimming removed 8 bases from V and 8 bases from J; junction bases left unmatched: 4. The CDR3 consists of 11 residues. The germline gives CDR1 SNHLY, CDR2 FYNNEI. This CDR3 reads CASRQGMEAFF. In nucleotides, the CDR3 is TGTGCCAGCCGACAGGGGATGGAAGCTTTCTTT.

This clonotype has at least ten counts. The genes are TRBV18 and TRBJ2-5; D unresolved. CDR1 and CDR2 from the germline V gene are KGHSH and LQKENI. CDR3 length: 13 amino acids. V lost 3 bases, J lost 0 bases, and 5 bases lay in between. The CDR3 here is CASSPGDQETQYF. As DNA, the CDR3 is TGTGCCAGCTCACCGGGCGACCAAGAGACCCAGTACTTC.

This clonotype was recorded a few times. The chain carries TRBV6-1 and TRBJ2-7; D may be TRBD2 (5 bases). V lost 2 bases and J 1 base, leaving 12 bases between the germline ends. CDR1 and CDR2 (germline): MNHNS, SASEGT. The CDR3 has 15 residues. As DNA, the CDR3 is TGTGCCAGCAGTGAACTTGTGACGGGGTCCTACGAGCAGTACTTC. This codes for CASSELVTGSYEQYF.

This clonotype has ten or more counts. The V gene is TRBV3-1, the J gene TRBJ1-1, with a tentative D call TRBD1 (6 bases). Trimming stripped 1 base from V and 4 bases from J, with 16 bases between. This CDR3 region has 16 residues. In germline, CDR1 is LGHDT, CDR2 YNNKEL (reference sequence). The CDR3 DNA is TGTGCCAGCAGCCAAGTGGGGGGCAGTAGCGGCACTGAAGCTTTCTTT. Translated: CASSQVGGSSGTEAFF.

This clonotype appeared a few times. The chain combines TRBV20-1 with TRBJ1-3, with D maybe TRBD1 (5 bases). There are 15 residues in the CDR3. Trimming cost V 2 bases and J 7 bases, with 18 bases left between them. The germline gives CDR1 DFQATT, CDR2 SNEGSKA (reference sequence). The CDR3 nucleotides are TGCAGTGCTAGATGGCAGGGCGATCTCAGGAACACCATATATTTT. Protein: CSARWQGDLRNTIYF.

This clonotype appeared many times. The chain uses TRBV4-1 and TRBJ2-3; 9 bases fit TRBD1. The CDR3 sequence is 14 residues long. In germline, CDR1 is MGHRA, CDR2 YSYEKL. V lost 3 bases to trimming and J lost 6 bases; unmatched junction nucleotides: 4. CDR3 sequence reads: CASSHGQGTDTQYF. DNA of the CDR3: TGCGCCAGCAGCCATGGACAGGGGACGGATACGCAGTATTTT.

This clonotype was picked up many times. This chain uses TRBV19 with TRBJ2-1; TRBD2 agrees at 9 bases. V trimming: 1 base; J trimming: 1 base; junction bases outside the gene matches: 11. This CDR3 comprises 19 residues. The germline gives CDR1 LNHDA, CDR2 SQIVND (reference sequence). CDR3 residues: CASSIGVAGDFESYNEQFF. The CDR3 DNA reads TGTGCCAGTAGTATAGGGGTAGCGGGAGATTTTGAGTCCTACAATGAGCAGTTCTTC.

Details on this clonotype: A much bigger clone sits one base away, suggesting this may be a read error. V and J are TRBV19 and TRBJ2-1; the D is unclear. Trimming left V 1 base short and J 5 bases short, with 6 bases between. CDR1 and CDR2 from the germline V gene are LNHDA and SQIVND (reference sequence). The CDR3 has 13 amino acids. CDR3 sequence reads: CASSIVGDNEQFF. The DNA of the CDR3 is TGTGCCAGTAGTATAGTTGGCGACAATGAGCAGTTCTTC.

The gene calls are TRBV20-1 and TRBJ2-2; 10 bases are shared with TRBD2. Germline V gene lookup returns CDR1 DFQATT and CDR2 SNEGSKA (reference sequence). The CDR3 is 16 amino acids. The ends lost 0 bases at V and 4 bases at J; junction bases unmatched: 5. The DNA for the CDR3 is TGCAGTGCTAGAGATGGGCTAGCGGGAGCCACCGGGGAGCTGTTTTTT. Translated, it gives CSARDGLAGATGELFF.

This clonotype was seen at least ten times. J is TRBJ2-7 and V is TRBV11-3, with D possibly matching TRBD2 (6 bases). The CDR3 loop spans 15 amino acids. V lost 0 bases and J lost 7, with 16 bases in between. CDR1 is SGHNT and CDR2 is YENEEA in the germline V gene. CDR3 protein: CASSLEGTGGIEQYF. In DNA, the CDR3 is TGTGCCAGCAGCTTAGAGGGGACTGGGGGTATAGAGCAGTACTTC.

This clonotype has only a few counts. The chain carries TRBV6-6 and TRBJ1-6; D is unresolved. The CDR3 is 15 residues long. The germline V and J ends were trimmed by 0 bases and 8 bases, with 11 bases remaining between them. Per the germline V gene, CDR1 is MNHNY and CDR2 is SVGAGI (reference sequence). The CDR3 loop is CASSYSRGADSPLHF. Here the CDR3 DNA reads TGTGCCAGCAGTTACTCCCGGGGTGCCGATTCACCCCTCCACTTT.